These T cell receptor beta chains were read from a single sample in a study of cytomegalovirus exposure and HLA in healthy donors. TCRdb's table, derived via immunoSEQ multiplex PCR, lists solely in-frame clones and lacks some. Found here are about 160,000 clones, around 76% of them singletons; the top ten hold over 2%. The sample taken for sequencing was PBMCs. These receptors all come from a female donor in good health and CMV-seronegative. The CDR3 runs from the conserved cysteine through the conserved F or W. Fields, in order: D gene, V gene, J gene, clone size, CDR3 DNA, CDR3 protein. A D gene is named only where the DNA matches it firmly. Expanded clones are given a class, and other clones once, few, many or no size at all.

>TRBD2|TRBV4-1|TRBJ2-2|once
TGCGCCAGCAGCCAAGAATCCTCGGGGGGGCTGGCCGGGGAGCTGTTTTTT
CASSQESSGGLAGELFF
>TRBD2|TRBV4-2|TRBJ2-6|-
TGTGCCAGCAGCCTGAGAGGAGGACTAGCCTCAATGGGGGCCAACGTCCTGACTTTC
CASSLRGGLASMGANVLTF
>-|TRBV18|TRBJ1-2|-
TGTGCCAGCTCACCTCCGCCCGGGGAAATCTTCTACTATGGCTACACCTTC
CASSPPPGEIFYYGYTF
>-|TRBV9|TRBJ2-7|-
TGTGCCAGCAGCGTAGGCAACGAGGGCCACGAGCAGTACTTC
CASSVGNEGHEQYF
>-|TRBV27|TRBJ2-7|-
TGTGCCAGCAGATTCGCAGGCCTCGACTACGAGCAGTACTTC
CASRFAGLDYEQYF
>TRBD1|TRBV30|TRBJ1-4|-
TGTGCCGGTGACAGGGTAGGGGATGAAAAACTGTTTTTT
CAGDRVGDEKLFF
>-|TRBV7-9|TRBJ2-3|-
TGTGCCAGCAGCTTGTCGGGCACAGATACGCAGTATTTT
CASSLSGTDTQYF
>-|TRBV30|TRBJ1-5|-
TGTGCCTGGGGTGGACAGAACAATCAGCCCCAGCATTTT
CAWGGQNNQPQHF
>-|TRBV7-2|TRBJ2-5|-
TGTGCCAGCAGCGGCACGACAGGTCAAAGAGAGACCCAGTACTTC
CASSGTTGQRETQYF
>TRBD2|TRBV27|TRBJ2-7|-
TGTGCCAGCAGTTCGCACGGGACTAGCACCAACGAGCAGTACTTC
CASSSHGTSTNEQYF
>TRBD2|TRBV19|TRBJ2-1|-
TGTGCCAGTAGCCAAACTAGCGGGAGATTAAATGAGCAGTTCTTC
CASSQTSGRLNEQFF
>TRBD2|TRBV2|TRBJ2-1|-
TGTGCCAGCAGTGACCGTCGACTAGCGGCACCAAATGAGCAGTTCTTC
CASSDRRLAAPNEQFF
>TRBD1|TRBV29-1|TRBJ1-2|-
TGCAGCGTAGGGACAGGGGGCAATGGCTACACCTTC
CSVGTGGNGYTF
>-|TRBV12-5|TRBJ1-6|-
TGTGCTAGTGGGGACGGACTCTCCTATAATTCACCCCTCCACTTT
CASGDGLSYNSPLHF
>-|TRBV5-6|TRBJ1-3|-
TGTGCCAGCAGCTCCGGCAGGGTAATTGGAAACACCATATATTTT
CASSSGRVIGNTIYF
>TRBD1|TRBV4-2|TRBJ1-1|-
TGTGCCAGCAGCCAAGATAGGGACAGTTTCACTGAAGCTTTCTTT
CASSQDRDSFTEAFF
>TRBD1|TRBV9|TRBJ1-1|-
TGTGCCAGCAGCACTTTCGGACAGGTAGGCACTGAAGCTTTCTTT
CASSTFGQVGTEAFF
>TRBD1|TRBV30|TRBJ2-3|-
TGTGCCTGGAGTGTATATCGTGGGGGTACAGGGGGCCGAGATACGCAGTATTTT
CAWSVYRGGTGGRDTQYF
>TRBD1|TRBV19|TRBJ1-5|-
TGTGCCAGCCTGGGACAGATCAATCAGCCCCAGCATTTT
CASLGQINQPQHF
>-|TRBV5-4|TRBJ1-1|-
TGTGCCAGCAGCTTGGACAGGCGGGAAGCTTTCTTT
CASSLDRREAFF
>TRBD1|TRBV5-1|TRBJ1-3|-
TGCGCCAGCAGCTTGGGGACAGGGGGAAACACCATATATTTT
CASSLGTGGNTIYF
>-|TRBV27|TRBJ1-1|-
TGTGCCAGCAGTTTATTGACAGAGGCTGACACTGAAGCTTTCTTT
CASSLLTEADTEAFF
>-|TRBV30|TRBJ1-3|-
TGTGCCGGTAGTAGTCCCTCTGGAAACACCATATATTTT
CAGSSPSGNTIYF
>-|TRBV10-1|TRBJ1-4|few
TGCGCCAGCTCCCGGCGGGGAGAAAAACTGTTTTTT
CASSRRGEKLFF
>-|TRBV5-1|TRBJ2-7|once
TGCGCCAGCAGCTTGGAGGCTAGCAGTTACTACGAGCAGTACTTC
CASSLEASSYYEQYF
>-|TRBV7-8|TRBJ1-3|few
TGTGCCAGCAGCTTGTCCGAGTCTGGAAACACCATATATTTT
CASSLSESGNTIYF
>-|TRBV30|TRBJ1-1|-
TGTGCCTGGAGTGTAATACCAGCCAGGGGTGAAGCTTTCTTT
CAWSVIPARGEAFF
>TRBD2|TRBV18|TRBJ2-1|-
TGTGCCAGCTCACCGGGAGGGGCGGAGCAGTTCTTC
CASSPGGAEQFF
>TRBD2|TRBV2|TRBJ2-1|-
TGTGCCAGCAGTGAAGGAAGCGGGGGGAAGCAGTTCTTC
CASSEGSGGKQFF
>TRBD2|TRBV2|TRBJ2-5|-
TGTGCCAGCAGTGAAAGATACCGGACTAGCGGGGCCCAAGAGACCCAGTACTTC
CASSERYRTSGAQETQYF
>TRBD1|TRBV5-1|TRBJ1-4|-
TGCGCCAGCAGCCAGGACAGGGGGCAAACTAATGAAAAACTGTTTTTT
CASSQDRGQTNEKLFF
>TRBD1|TRBV4-1|TRBJ2-7|-
TGCGCCAGCAGCCAGGCTCCGGGACAGGGGGCTTACGAGCAGTACTTC
CASSQAPGQGAYEQYF
>-|TRBV5-1|TRBJ1-2|-
TGCGCCAGCAGCTTGGACAAAAACGGCTACACCTTC
CASSLDKNGYTF
>-|TRBV7-6|TRBJ2-1|-
TGTGCCAGCAGCTTGGAGGGACAGCGGGGGAATGAGCAGTTCTTC
CASSLEGQRGNEQFF
>TRBD1|TRBV10-3|TRBJ2-5|-
TGTGCCATCAGTGATGGACAGGGGGCAATAAACCAAGAGACCCAGTACTTC
CAISDGQGAINQETQYF
>TRBD1|TRBV5-1|TRBJ1-2|few
TGCGCCAGCAGCGGGGGGACAGTTAACTATGGCTACACCTTC
CASSGGTVNYGYTF
>-|TRBV30|TRBJ1-1|-
TGTGCCTGGAGTGTAAGCGCCCAGGGGTTAACTGAAGCTTTCTTT
CAWSVSAQGLTEAFF
>TRBD1|TRBV5-8|TRBJ1-5|-
TGTGCCAGCAGATCCGGGGCAGGGCAGGGGGCTATGCGGCCCCAGCATTTT
CASRSGAGQGAMRPQHF
>TRBD1|TRBV6-1|TRBJ1-1|-
TGTGCCAGCAGTGAACCAGGACAGGGGGCGGGTGAAGCTTTCTTT
CASSEPGQGAGEAFF
>TRBD2|TRBV27|TRBJ2-3|-
TGTGCCAGCAGTTTAATAGCGGGAGAAGGCACAGATACGCAGTATTTT
CASSLIAGEGTDTQYF
>-|TRBV5-6|TRBJ1-2|-
TGTGCCAGCAGCTTGCTTTATGGCTACACCTTC
CASSLLYGYTF
>-|TRBV7-2|TRBJ2-5|-
TGTGCCAGCAGCTTAGCTGTGGCGGGCCAGACCCAGTACTTC
CASSLAVAGQTQYF
>-|TRBV7-9|TRBJ2-3|-
TGTGCCAGCAGCTTAGGGCAGGGGACAGATACGCAGTATTTT
CASSLGQGTDTQYF
>TRBD2|TRBV5-1|TRBJ2-7|-
TGCGCCAGCAGCTGGGGACTAGCGGGAGAGCTTGAGGCGGACGAGCAGTACTTC
CASSWGLAGELEADEQYF
>TRBD1|TRBV6-4|TRBJ1-2|-
TGTGCCAGCAGTCCCGGGACAGGGGGAGATGGCTACACCTTC
CASSPGTGGDGYTF
>TRBD1|TRBV27|TRBJ1-2|-
TGTGCCAGCCGCTCAATTGGAGGGACAGGGAACTATGGCTACACCTTC
CASRSIGGTGNYGYTF
>TRBD2|TRBV7-2|TRBJ2-5|-
TGTGCCAGCAGCTTATTGGCTAGCGGGGATACCTACCAAGAGACCCAGTACTTC
CASSLLASGDTYQETQYF
>-|TRBV13|TRBJ1-2|-
TGTGCCAGCAGCTCGGGGGGTAGCTATGATGGCTACACCTTC
CASSSGGSYDGYTF
>TRBD1|TRBV6-1|TRBJ1-1|-
TGTGCCAGCAGTGAATTGACAGGGTTTTACACTGAAGCTTTCTTT
CASSELTGFYTEAFF
>-|TRBV5-1|TRBJ2-1|-
TGCGCCAGCAGCTTGGGACTCTCCTACAATGAGCAGTTCTTC
CASSLGLSYNEQFF
>TRBD1|TRBV27|TRBJ1-1|few
TGTGCCAGCAGTTTCCAGGGGGGGAACACTGAAGCTTTCTTT
CASSFQGGNTEAFF
>TRBD1|TRBV5-6|TRBJ1-3|-
TGTGCCAGCAGCTCCCAGGGGGGAGGAAACACCATATATTTT
CASSSQGGGNTIYF
>TRBD1|TRBV19|TRBJ2-7|-
TGTGCCAGTAGTATTGGGACAGCTTCCTACGAGCAGTACTTC
CASSIGTASYEQYF
>TRBD1|TRBV5-1|TRBJ2-2|few
TGCGCCAGCAGCTTGGGAGACAGGGGATCGAACACCGGGGAGCTGTTTTTT
CASSLGDRGSNTGELFF
>-|TRBV5-4|TRBJ2-6|few
TGTGCCAGCAGCTTGGACCTAGGTGGGGCCAACGTCCTGACTTTC
CASSLDLGGANVLTF
>-|TRBV9|TRBJ1-4|-
TGTGCCAGCAGCGTCTCATCGAGGGAAAAACTGTTTTTT
CASSVSSREKLFF
>TRBD1|TRBV5-1|TRBJ2-1|-
TGCGCCAGCAGCACCTATCAGGGGGTTACATACAATGAGCAGTTCTTC
CASSTYQGVTYNEQFF